This TCR beta chain comes out of a study of PD-1 blockade in classical Hodgkin lymphoma. The time point here: cycle 4 day 1 (C4D1), after six to seven weeks of nivolumab. Exposure to brentuximab vedotin varied, and each patient had relapsed following autologous stem cell transplantation. Looked up from germline, CDR1 is MNHEY and CDR2 is SVGAGI. Trimming stripped 4 bases from V and 5 bases from J, with 12 bases between. The CDR3 runs to 14 residues. TCRdb's copy holds only in-frame clones and misses some; the assay was immunoSEQ multiplex PCR. This sample has 17,000 or so clones, with about four fifths found just once.

The origin of this receptor is a human donor with classical Hodgkin lymphoma. This chain joins TRBV6-5 and TRBJ2-1, with D possibly called TRBD1 or TRBD2 (6 bases each). Sequences were derived from peripheral blood mononuclear cells (PBMCs), sampled before the fourth cycle of nivolumab. The CDR3 DNA reads TGTGCCAGCAGTTTACAGGGCGGGAACAATGAGCAGTTCTTC. Protein: CASSLQGGNNEQFF.